A few counts support the clone carrying this T cell receptor (beta chain). The antigen is not known. Assay: immunoSEQ multiplex PCR; the TCRdb copy retains only in-frame clones and omits some. Of just under 75,000 clones listed, about 90% are singletons. Germline CDR1 is KGHSH and CDR2 is LQKENI. CDR3 length equals 13 residues. Trimming left V 2 bases short and J 1 base short, with 5 bases between. Prior autoimmune disease or systemic immunosuppression barred patients. This record comes from a study of OX40 agonist ivuxolimab in advanced cancers. For the study at large: Cancers in dose escalation were hepatocellular, melanoma, renal cell and head and neck. At just under 85% male, the cohort had a mean age of 60 years, ranging from 23 to 79.

General observations from the study: Also present in some nonresponders was a low level of normalized T-cell clonal expansion.

The rearrangement links TRBV18 to TRBJ1-1, with no clear D. The sample in question was CD4+ or CD8+ T cells sorted from blood, obtained in a trial of the OX40 agonist ivuxolimab. The source of this sequence is an adult with an advanced solid tumor such as melanoma, head and neck, liver or kidney cancer. The chain's CDR3 is CASSPLSNTEAFF. The CDR3 DNA is TGTGCCAGCTCACCATTGTCGAACACTGAAGCTTTCTTT.